This T cell receptor beta chain was found in a study of blood T cell repertoires in COVID-19. Method: immunoSEQ multiplex PCR; TCRdb's copy keeps in-frame clones and lacks some. This sample has roughly 340,000 clones; about 88% occur once, and the top ten carry around 6.6%. CDR1 SEHNR and CDR2 FQNEAQ come from the germline V gene (reference sequence). The CDR3 consists of 14 residues. V gave up 4 bases and J gave up 3 bases, with 12 bases separating them. This chain connects TRBV7-9 to TRBJ1-1; possibly TRBD1 for D (6 bases). This TCR derives from a woman in her seventies with COVID-19, enrolled during active disease. Sequenced sample: peripheral blood. In nucleotides, the CDR3 is TGTGCCAGCAGCTCAGGGGTGGGAGACACTGAAGCTTTCTTT. The encoded protein is CASSSGVGDTEAFF.